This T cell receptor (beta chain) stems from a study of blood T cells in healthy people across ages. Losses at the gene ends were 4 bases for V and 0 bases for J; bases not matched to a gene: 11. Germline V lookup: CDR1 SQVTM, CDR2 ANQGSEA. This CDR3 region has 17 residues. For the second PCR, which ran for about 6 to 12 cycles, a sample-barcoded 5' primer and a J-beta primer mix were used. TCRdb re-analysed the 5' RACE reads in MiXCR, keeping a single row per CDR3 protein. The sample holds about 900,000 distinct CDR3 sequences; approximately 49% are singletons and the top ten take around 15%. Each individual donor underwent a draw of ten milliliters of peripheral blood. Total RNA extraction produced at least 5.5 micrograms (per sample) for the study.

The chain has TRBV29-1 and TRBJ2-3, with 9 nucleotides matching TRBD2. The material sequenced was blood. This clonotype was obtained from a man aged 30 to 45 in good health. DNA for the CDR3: TGCAGCGTTGTGAACACCGCGGGGGGGTCTAGCACAGATACGCAGTATTTT. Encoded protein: CSVVNTAGGSSTDTQYF.